This T cell receptor (beta chain) emerged from a study of blood T cell repertoires in COVID-19. Overall study context: Samples of COVID-19 (acute and convalescent) were obtained from the United States, Italy and Spain. PBMCs, B-cell-depleted T cells, or T cells were the source of the cDNA or gDNA that made up the material.

Using immunoSEQ multiplex PCR, the repertoire was profiled, and TCRdb retains in-frame clones only, with some absent. The repertoire holds around 500,000 clones, approximately 90% seen once, with 6.5% to 9.5% in the top ten. Germline V CDR1 and CDR2: MNHNS, SASEGT. The CDR3 has 16 residues. V was clipped by 1 base and J by 3 bases, with 13 bases between them. Sequenced: PBMCs or T cells enriched from blood (not recorded which). This chain links TRBV6-1 with TRBJ1-5; no firm D call. The sequence was obtained from a woman aged 55-69 years who had recovered from COVID-19. The CDR3 DNA sequence: TGTGCCAGCAGTGAAGGGGGAGGCAGGAACAATCAGCCCCAGCATTTT. This gives the protein CASSEGGGRNNQPQHF.